This T cell receptor beta chain was sequenced for a study of CD8+ T cells in alopecia areata. Study-wide points: Expanded CD8+ clones among the top 100, as well as scalp clonality, were significantly decreased by tofacitinib.

Once RNA had been extracted, it was reverse transcribed into cDNA to act as the sequencing template. Assay used: immunoSEQ multiplex PCR; TCRdb lists only in-frame clones, some missing. Of under 350,000 clones in the sample, 58% are singletons; the top ten hold around 1.8%. Sample treatment: oral pan-JAK inhibitor, 5-10 mg twice daily. This clone appeared a few times. Its cognate antigen is unknown. Other nucleotide sequences from this sample produce the same CDR3. This receptor was obtained from a human donor with alopecia areata. The starting material was CD4+ T cells sorted from blood, obtained at week 24, from a patient treated with tofacitinib.

CDR3 DNA: TGTGCCAGCAGTAGCCGTGGCAATGAGCAGTTCTTC. Its translation is CASSSRGNEQFF. V and J are TRBV27 and TRBJ2-1; D is uncertain. V was trimmed by 5 bases and J by 6 bases, leaving 8 bases between them. Germline V gives CDR1 MNHEY, CDR2 SMNVEV (reference sequence). The CDR3 runs to 12 residues.